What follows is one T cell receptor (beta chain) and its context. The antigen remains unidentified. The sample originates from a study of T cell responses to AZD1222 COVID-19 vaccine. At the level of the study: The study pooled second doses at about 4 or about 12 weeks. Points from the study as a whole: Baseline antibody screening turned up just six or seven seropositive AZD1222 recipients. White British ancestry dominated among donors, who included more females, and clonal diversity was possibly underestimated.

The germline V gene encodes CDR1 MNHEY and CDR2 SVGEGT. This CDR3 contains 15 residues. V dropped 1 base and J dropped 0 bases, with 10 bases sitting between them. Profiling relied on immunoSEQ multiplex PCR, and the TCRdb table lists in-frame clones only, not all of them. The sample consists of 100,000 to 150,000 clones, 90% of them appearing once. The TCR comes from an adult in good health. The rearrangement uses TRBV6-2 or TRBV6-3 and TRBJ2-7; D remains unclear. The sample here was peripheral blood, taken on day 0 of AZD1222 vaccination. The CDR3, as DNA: TGTGCCAGCAGTTACTTCGGGCCCACCTCCTACGAGCAGTACTTC. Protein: CASSYFGPTSYEQYF.